The present T cell receptor (beta chain) was sequenced within a study of early T cells in non-severe SARS-CoV-2 infection. One entry per CDR3 protein, called by TCRdb with MiXCR from the 5' RACE reads. The table lists 25,000 to 30,000 distinct CDR3 sequences, approximately 4.2% of them singletons. V was clipped by 1 base and J by 2 bases, with 26 bases between them. Germline CDR1 reads LGHDT; CDR2 reads YNNKEL (reference sequence). The CDR3 length is 21 residues. The chain combines TRBV3-1 with TRBJ2-2, with D maybe TRBD2 (6 bases). Sequenced material: whole blood. The receptor was derived from an adult who was a healthcare worker with PCR-confirmed SARS-CoV-2 infection or an uninfected control (not recorded which). The CDR3 sequence is CASSQGGGATIGGFNTGELFF. As DNA, the CDR3 is TGTGCCAGCAGCCAAGGGGGCGGGGCCACCATCGGCGGGTTCAACACCGGGGAGCTGTTTTTT. Supplemented by reference TRBV3-1 and TRBJ2-2, the full variable domain reads DTAVSQTPKYLVTQMGNDKSIKCEQNLGHDTMYWYKQDSKKFLKIMFSYNNKELIINETVPNRFSPKSPDKAHLNLHINSLELGDSAVYFCASSQGGGATIGGFNTGELFFGEGSRLTVL.